This record concerns one T cell receptor beta chain sequence. The antigen is not known. The sample originates from a study of T cell responses to AZD1222 COVID-19 vaccine. Regarding the study as a whole: CD4 TCRs linked to vaccination spanned spike, dominating at 160-218 and 743-854.

V shed 7 bases, J shed 3 bases, and the junction held 5 bases outside the gene matches. Germline loops: CDR1 LGHDT, CDR2 YNNKEL (reference sequence). The CDR3 sequence is 13 residues long. Libraries were prepared by immunoSEQ multiplex PCR; TCRdb keeps only in-frame clonotypes and omits some of them. The repertoire consists of roughly 190,000 clones, with 80% to 95% occurring once and the leading ten covering 3% to 3.5%. The specimen comprised peripheral blood, sampled 28 days after the second AZD1222 dose. The chain has TRBV3-1 (or the pseudogene TRBV3-2) and TRBJ1-2; TRBD1 agrees at 7 bases. This clonotype originated in an adult who received the AZD1222 COVID-19 vaccine. Here the CDR3 DNA reads TGTGCCAGCACCGGGACAGACTACTATGGCTACACCTTC. It encodes CASTGTDYYGYTF.